The 3 T cell receptor beta chains in this list originate from one sample, sequenced in a study of blood T cell repertoires in COVID-19. The protocol was immunoSEQ multiplex PCR, while the TCRdb copy is restricted to in-frame clones and leaves out a portion. The data hold a few hundred thousand clones, with approximately 88% observed a single time. Sample: PBMCs or T cells enriched from blood (not recorded which). These receptors were taken from a woman between 40 and 55 years old who had recovered from COVID-19.

V gene TRBV2 combines with J gene TRBJ1-6, with 11 bases matching TRBD1. The germline V gene has CDR1 SNHLY and CDR2 FYNNEI. J lost 6 bases, V lost 6 bases, and 4 bases had no gene match. CDR3 length: 15 amino acids. Here the CDR3 reads CASSWTGGGNSPLHF. DNA of the CDR3: TGTGCCAGCAGCTGGACAGGGGGCGGTAATTCACCCCTCCACTTT.

The chain is built from TRBV29-1 and TRBJ2-5; TRBD2 agrees at 8 bases. After removal of 3 bases from V and 5 bases from J, the junction contained 8 bases not matched to a gene. Germline CDR1 reads SQVTM; CDR2 reads ANQGSEA. CDR3 length: 14 residues. The CDR3 DNA is TGCAGCGTTGATGACACGGGAGGGGTGGAGACCCAGTACTTC. This encodes CSVDDTGGVETQYF.

This clone was detected once. The V and J genes are TRBV2 and TRBJ1-2; the match to TRBD1 covers 7 bases. Germline assignment: CDR1 SNHLY and CDR2 FYNNEI. CDR3 size: 12 residues. The trim removed 5 bases at V and 8 bases at J, leaving 5 bases unmatched. CDR3 residues: CASSTGVEGYTF. In nucleotides, the CDR3 is TGTGCCAGCAGTACAGGGGTGGAGGGCTACACCTTC. The entire variable domain, with the rest obtained from reference TRBV2 and TRBJ1-2, is as follows: EPEVTQTPSHQVTQMGQEVILRCVPISNHLYFYWYRQILGQKVEFLVSFYNNEISEKSEIFDDQFSVERPDGSNFTLKIRSTKLEDSAMYFCASSTGVEGYTFGSGTRLTVV.